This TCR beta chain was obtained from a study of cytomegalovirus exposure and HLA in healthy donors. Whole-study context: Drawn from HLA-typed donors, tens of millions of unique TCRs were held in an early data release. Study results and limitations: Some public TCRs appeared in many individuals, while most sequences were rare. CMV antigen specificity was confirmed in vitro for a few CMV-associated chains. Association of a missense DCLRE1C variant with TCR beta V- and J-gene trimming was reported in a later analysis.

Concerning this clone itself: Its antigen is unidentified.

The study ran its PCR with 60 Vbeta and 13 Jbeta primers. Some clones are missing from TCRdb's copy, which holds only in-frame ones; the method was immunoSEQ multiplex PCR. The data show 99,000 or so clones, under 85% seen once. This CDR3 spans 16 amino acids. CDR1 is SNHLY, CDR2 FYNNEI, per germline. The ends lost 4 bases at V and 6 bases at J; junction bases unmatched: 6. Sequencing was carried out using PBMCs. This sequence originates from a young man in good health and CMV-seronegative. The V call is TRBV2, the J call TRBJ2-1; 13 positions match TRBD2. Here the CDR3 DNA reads TGTGCCAGCAGTGCTGAACTAGCGGGAGGGATCAATGAGCAGTTCTTC. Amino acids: CASSAELAGGINEQFF.